The following is a T cell receptor beta chain sequence with its context. As handled by the study authors: Scientists estimated how many nucleated cells there were by amplifying reference gene primers. TCRdb's copy holds only in-frame clones and misses some; the assay was immunoSEQ multiplex PCR. That table supplies the V and J calls and clone size; D and trimming were determined from the DNA. The repertoire holds around 11,000 clones, with 87% as singletons. The data are from a study of blood T cell repertoires in COVID-19. Germline CDR1 SGHKS, CDR2 YYEKEE (reference sequence). The CDR3 covers 13 residues. V shed 4 bases, J shed 4 bases, and the junction held 4 bases outside the gene matches.

This clonotype was obtained from a man aged 25 to 45 with active or convalescent COVID-19. The chain joins TRBV5-5 to TRBJ1-2, with 7 bases that match TRBD1. Sequenced sample: peripheral blood. CDR3 coding DNA: TGTGCCAGCAGCGCAGGGGGAGTCTATGGCTACACCTTC. Its protein is CASSAGGVYGYTF.